These 9 T cell receptor beta chains originate from one sample sequenced in a study of regulatory T cells in long-lasting Graves disease. As for time point: persistent/refractory GD, antithyroid drugs over 5 years with positive TRAb. After RNA was extracted from PBMCs, the TCR library was made from it. Building the TCR beta libraries relied on iRepertoire HTBI primers, and CDR3 regions underwent Arm-PCR. TCRdb ran MiXCR on the multiplex PCR reads and lists one entry per CDR3 protein. The sample carries 400,000 to 450,000 distinct CDR3 sequences, roughly a quarter recorded once. Source: peripheral blood mononuclear cells (PBMCs), taken when the disease was refractory, from a patient treated with antithyroid drugs. These receptors were taken from a female donor with Graves disease.

This clonotype was seen only a few times. The chain links TRBV19 to TRBJ1-4, with 8 bases fitting TRBD1. The junction had 1 base not matched to a gene; V was cut back by 6 bases and J by 1 base. Germline CDR1 is LNHDA and CDR2 is SQIVND (reference sequence). The CDR3 is 14 residues long. CDR3 sequence: CASRDRGTNEKLFF. As DNA, the CDR3 is TGTGCCAGTAGAGACAGGGGAACTAATGAAAAACTGTTTTTT.

As to this clonotype: A much larger clone lies a single base off, so this may be a read error. The chain is built from TRBV7-9 and TRBJ2-6, with 8 bases lining up with TRBD1. The CDR3 runs to 17 residues. CDR1 is SEHNR and CDR2 is FQNEAQ in the germline V gene (reference sequence). CDR3 region: CASRLTGQGSGANVLTF. CDR3 coding DNA: TGTGCCAGCCGCTTAACCGGACAGGGCTCTGGGGCCAACGTCCTGACTTTC.

The gene calls are TRBV25-1 and TRBJ1-1; TRBD1 is a possible D gene (5 bases). Germline V gene data show CDR1 as MGHDK and CDR2 as SYGVNS. This CDR3 has 13 amino acids. V was pared by 8 bases and J by 2 bases, with 12 bases between. CDR3 loop: CASQRGRNTEAFF. DNA of the CDR3: TGTGCCAGCCAACGGGGCCGAAACACTGAAGCTTTCTTT.

There are many counts of this clonotype. This chain joins TRBV7-2 and TRBJ2-7; TRBD2 aligns across 10 bases. J gave up 0 bases and V 1 base, and 6 bases lay outside the gene matches. Germline V CDR1 and CDR2: SGHTA, FQGNSA. The CDR3 spans 17 residues. The DNA of the CDR3 is TGTGCCAGCAGCTTAGAGCCTAGCGGGAGCTTCTCCTACGAGCAGTACTTC. Residues: CASSLEPSGSFSYEQYF.

The J gene is TRBJ2-7, the V gene TRBV20-1; D perhaps matches TRBD1 (6 bases). The CDR3 loop spans 13 amino acids. Trimming left V 2 bases short and J 2 bases short, with 10 bases between. Germline values: CDR1 DFQATT, CDR2 SNEGSKA (reference sequence). CDR3 nucleotides: TGCAGTGCTAGAAATACAGGGACCTACGAGCAGTACTTC. Protein product: CSARNTGTYEQYF.

This clonotype turned up a few times. V and J are TRBV28 and TRBJ2-7; TRBD1 might be the D (5 bases). The CDR3 loop spans 16 amino acids. In germline, CDR1 is MDHEN, CDR2 SYDVKM. Trimming removed 1 base at V and 0 bases at J, with 13 bases between. CDR3: CASSLSAGPTSYEQYF. CDR3 DNA sequence: TGTGCCAGCAGTTTATCGGCAGGGCCCACCTCCTACGAGCAGTACTTC.

This clonotype was found a few times. V usage is TRBV11-2 and J usage is TRBJ2-7; 8 positions agree with TRBD1. Germline V CDR1 and CDR2: SGHAT, FQNNGV. V was clipped by 4 bases and J by 0 bases; unmatched bases: 14. The CDR3 sequence is 18 residues long. The CDR3 spells CASSSFDRGVPNSYEQYF. The CDR3 nucleotides read TGTGCCAGCAGCTCCTTCGACAGGGGAGTCCCTAACTCCTACGAGCAGTACTTC.

This clonotype was seen a few times. This chain connects TRBV6-1 to TRBJ2-4, with D possibly matching TRBD2 (6 bases). The CDR3 is made up of 18 amino acids. Germline lookup yields CDR1 MNHNS and CDR2 SASEGT. V lost 5 bases and J 8 bases, leaving 28 bases between the germline ends. The CDR3 DNA follows: TGTGCCAGCAGTAACCCGGGCCCTTCCCGGGGGATTGGGGACATTCAGTACTTC. Residues: CASSNPGPSRGIGDIQYF.

The chain links TRBV19 to TRBJ2-6, with D possibly being TRBD1 (6 bases). CDR3 size: 17 residues. V was pared by 3 bases and J by 2 bases, with 14 bases between. The germline V gene has CDR1 LNHDA and CDR2 SQIVND (reference sequence). CDR3 protein: CASSIVGRGTGANVLTF. In DNA, the CDR3 is TGTGCCAGTAGTATTGTGGGCAGGGGCACTGGGGCCAACGTCCTGACTTTC.